The entry that follows covers one T cell receptor (beta chain) sequence. Mismatch with germline at one junction end may stem from a read error. The CDR3 covers 16 residues. The germline V gene encodes CDR1 LGHNA and CDR2 YNFKEQ. The sample originates from a study of T-cell reconstitution after alpha-beta-depleted transplantation in children. Using unique molecular identifiers, the investigators prepared the TCRbeta library. TCRdb re-called the PCR reads through MiXCR, storing one row per CDR3 protein. The sample carries hundreds of thousands of distinct CDR3 sequences, roughly 17% recorded once. Specimen: PBMCs from the stem cell graft donor, collected from the stem cell graft. The receptor's source is a human donor who donated a stem cell graft to a child with acute myeloid leukemia. The V gene is TRBV4-2, the J gene TRBJ2-6; D remains unclear. CDR3 in amino acids: CASGQDATRGANVLTF. In DNA, the CDR3 is TGTGCCAGCGGCCAAGATGCGACACGAGGGGCCAACGTCCTGACTTTC.